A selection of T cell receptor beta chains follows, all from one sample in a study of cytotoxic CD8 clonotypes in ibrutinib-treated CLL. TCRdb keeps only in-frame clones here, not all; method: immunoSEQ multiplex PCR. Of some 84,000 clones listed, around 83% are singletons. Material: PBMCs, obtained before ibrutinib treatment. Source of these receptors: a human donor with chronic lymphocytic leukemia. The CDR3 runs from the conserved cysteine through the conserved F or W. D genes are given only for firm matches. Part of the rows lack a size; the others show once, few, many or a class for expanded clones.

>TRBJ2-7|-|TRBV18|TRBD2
CAGSLGGREAHAYEQYF
TGTGCCGGCTCCCTTGGTGGGCGGGAGGCCCACGCCTACGAGCAGTACTTC
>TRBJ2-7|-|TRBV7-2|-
CASSSPTTAQYEQYF
TGTGCCAGCAGCTCCCCCACGACGGCCCAATACGAGCAGTACTTC
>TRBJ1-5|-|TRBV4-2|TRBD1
CASSQGTGTGQPQHF
TGTGCCAGCAGCCAAGGGACAGGAACGGGCCAGCCCCAGCATTTT
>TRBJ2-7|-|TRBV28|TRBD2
CAITKAGGTYEQYF
TGTGCCATCACTAAAGCGGGAGGGACCTACGAGCAGTACTTC
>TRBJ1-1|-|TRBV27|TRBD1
CAGSTGEAEAFF
TGTGCCGGTTCCACAGGGGAGGCCGAAGCTTTCTTT
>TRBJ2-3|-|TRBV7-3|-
CASSPDKYTDTQYF
TGTGCCAGCAGCCCCGACAAGTACACAGATACGCAGTATTTT
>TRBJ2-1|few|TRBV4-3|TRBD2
CASSQEGGGGYNEQFF
TGCGCCAGCAGCCAAGAGGGCGGGGGGGGCTACAATGAGCAGTTCTTC
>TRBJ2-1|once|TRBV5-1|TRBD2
CASSLEHFRREELNNEQFF
TGCGCCAGCAGCTTGGAGCATTTTAGGCGGGAGGAACTAAACAATGAGCAGTTCTTC
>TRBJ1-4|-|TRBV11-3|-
CASSPGSFEDEKLFF
TGTGCCAGCAGCCCAGGCAGTTTTGAGGATGAAAAACTGTTTTTT
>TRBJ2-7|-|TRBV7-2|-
CASSWRGSNYEQYF
TGTGCCAGCAGCTGGCGGGGCTCAAACTACGAGCAGTACTTC
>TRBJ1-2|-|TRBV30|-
CAWNRVSYGYTF
TGTGCCTGGAACAGGGTCAGCTATGGCTACACCTTC
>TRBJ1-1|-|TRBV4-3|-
CASSQDRPRYTEAFF
TGCGCCAGCAGCCAAGATAGGCCCCGGTACACTGAAGCTTTCTTT
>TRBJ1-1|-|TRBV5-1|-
CASKLGLNTEAFF
TGCGCCAGCAAGTTGGGGTTGAACACTGAAGCTTTCTTT
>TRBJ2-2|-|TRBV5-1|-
CASSFAGSTGELFF
TGCGCCAGCAGCTTTGCGGGTAGTACCGGGGAGCTGTTTTTT
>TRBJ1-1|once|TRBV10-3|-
CAISDWLFPGIPDEAFF
TGTGCCATCAGTGACTGGCTATTCCCAGGCATTCCCGATGAAGCTTTCTTT
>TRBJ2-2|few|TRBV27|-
CASSPPRTFATGELFF
TGTGCCAGCAGCCCCCCGCGGACTTTTGCTACCGGGGAGCTGTTTTTT
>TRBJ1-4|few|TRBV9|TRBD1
CASTRGTGVEKLFF
TGTGCCAGCACCAGAGGGACAGGGGTCGAAAAACTGTTTTTT
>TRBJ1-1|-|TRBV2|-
CASKEGNTEAFF
TGTGCCAGCAAGGAGGGGAACACTGAAGCTTTCTTT
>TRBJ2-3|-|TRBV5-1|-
CASSSPGDTDTQYF
TGCGCCAGCAGCTCGCCAGGAGACACAGATACGCAGTATTTT
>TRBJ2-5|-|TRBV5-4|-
CASSLGWGQETQYF
TGTGCCAGCAGCTTGGGCTGGGGGCAAGAGACCCAGTACTTC
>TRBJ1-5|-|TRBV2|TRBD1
CASSTGTGTPRPQHF
TGTGCCAGCAGTACCGGGACAGGCACCCCCCGGCCCCAGCATTTT
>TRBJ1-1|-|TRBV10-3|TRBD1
CAISERVLGQVNTEAFF
TGTGCCATCAGTGAGCGGGTACTGGGACAGGTTAACACTGAAGCTTTCTTT
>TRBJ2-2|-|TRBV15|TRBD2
CATSRDEGGPRGELFF
TGTGCCACCAGCAGAGATGAGGGAGGGCCCAGGGGGGAGCTGTTTTTT
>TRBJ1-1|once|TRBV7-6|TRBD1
CASSRRYRDRVPEAFF
TGTGCCAGCAGCAGGAGGTACCGGGACAGGGTACCTGAAGCTTTCTTT
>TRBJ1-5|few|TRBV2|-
CASRGGDQPQHF
TGTGCCAGCAGAGGGGGGGATCAGCCCCAGCATTTT
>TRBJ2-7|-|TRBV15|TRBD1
CATSRGDRDSGEQYF
TGTGCCACCAGCAGGGGGGACAGGGATTCGGGCGAGCAGTACTTC
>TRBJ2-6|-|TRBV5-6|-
CASSRRSSGYTGANVLTF
TGTGCCAGCAGCCGAAGATCATCGGGTTATACTGGGGCCAACGTCCTGACTTTC
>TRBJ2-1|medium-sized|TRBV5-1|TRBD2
CASSLKLAGQNEQFF
TGCGCCAGCAGCTTGAAACTAGCGGGCCAAAATGAGCAGTTCTTC
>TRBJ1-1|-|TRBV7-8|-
CASSLAAGSKAFF
TGTGCCAGCAGCTTAGCGGCCGGATCTAAAGCTTTCTTT
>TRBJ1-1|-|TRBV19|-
CASSIVTSKAFF
TGTGCCAGTAGTATAGTGACTTCGAAAGCTTTCTTT
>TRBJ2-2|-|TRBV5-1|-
CASSFNSVLSGELFF
TGCGCCAGCAGCTTTAACTCCGTTTTATCCGGGGAGCTGTTTTTT
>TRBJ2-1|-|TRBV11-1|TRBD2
CASSVGLARDEQFF
TGTGCCAGCAGCGTTGGACTAGCGAGGGATGAGCAGTTCTTC
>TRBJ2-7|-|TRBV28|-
CASEWGPNSYEQYF
TGTGCCAGCGAATGGGGACCGAACTCCTACGAGCAGTACTTC
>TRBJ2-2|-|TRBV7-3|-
CASSTSGPGELFF
TGTGCCAGCAGCACCTCGGGGCCCGGGGAGCTGTTTTTT
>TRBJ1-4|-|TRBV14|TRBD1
CASSPRGRGQGTEKLFF
TGTGCCAGCAGCCCCCGTGGTCGGGGACAGGGGACCGAAAAACTGTTTTTT
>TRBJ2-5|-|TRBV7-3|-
CASSLFGDRGETQYF
TGTGCCAGCAGCTTATTCGGTGATAGGGGAGAGACCCAGTACTTC
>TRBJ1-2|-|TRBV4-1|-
CASSQDFGGRYGYTF
TGCGCCAGCAGCCAAGATTTCGGGGGACGCTATGGCTACACCTTC
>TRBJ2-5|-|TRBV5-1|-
CASSLTDPVQTQYF
TGCGCCAGCAGCTTGACAGACCCCGTCCAGACCCAGTACTTC
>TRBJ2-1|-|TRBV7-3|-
CASSFGRSSYNEQFF
TGTGCCAGCAGCTTCGGTAGGAGCTCCTACAATGAGCAGTTCTTC
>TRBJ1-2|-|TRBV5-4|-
CASSQAHLMGYGYTF
TGTGCCAGCAGCCAGGCCCACTTGATGGGCTATGGCTACACCTTC
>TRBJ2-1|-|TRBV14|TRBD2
CASSQERLAVYNEQFF
TGTGCCAGCAGCCAAGAGCGACTAGCGGTCTACAATGAGCAGTTCTTC
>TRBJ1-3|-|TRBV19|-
CASRSMASGNTIYF
TGTGCCAGTAGGTCGATGGCCTCGGGAAACACCATATATTTT
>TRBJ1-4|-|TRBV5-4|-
CASSTTRGDEKLFF
TGTGCCAGCAGCACCACAAGGGGGGATGAAAAACTGTTTTTT
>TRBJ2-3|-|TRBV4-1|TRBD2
CASSQRLSSGTDTQYF
TGCGCCAGCAGCCAACGCTTGTCTAGCGGAACAGATACGCAGTATTTT
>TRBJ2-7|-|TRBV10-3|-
CAISEATGEPYEQYF
TGTGCCATCAGTGAGGCCACAGGAGAACCCTACGAGCAGTACTTC
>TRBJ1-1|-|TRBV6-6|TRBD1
CASSYTGQGNTEAFF
TGTGCCAGCAGTTACACGGGACAGGGGAACACTGAAGCTTTCTTT
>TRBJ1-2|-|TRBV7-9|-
CASSLHRLTNYGYTF
TGTGCCAGCAGCCTCCACAGGCTCACTAACTATGGCTACACCTTC
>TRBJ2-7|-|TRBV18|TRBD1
CASSPKTTGDHEQYF
TGTGCCAGCTCACCAAAGACGACAGGGGACCACGAGCAGTACTTC
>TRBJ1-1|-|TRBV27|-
CASSIGEAGLGAFF
TGTGCCAGCAGTATTGGGGAGGCGGGTTTAGGAGCTTTCTTT
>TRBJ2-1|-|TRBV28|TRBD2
CASSSTSWSYNEQFF
TGTGCCAGCAGTTCGACTAGCTGGTCCTACAATGAGCAGTTCTTC
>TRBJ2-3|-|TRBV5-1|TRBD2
CASTSSGRGLVDTQYF
TGCGCCAGCACCTCCAGCGGGAGGGGTTTGGTAGATACGCAGTATTTT
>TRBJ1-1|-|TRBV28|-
CASSFLGGSEAFF
TGTGCCAGCAGTTTTCTGGGGGGATCTGAAGCTTTCTTT
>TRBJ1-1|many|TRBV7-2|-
CASSFSDQGTEAFF
TGTGCCAGCAGCTTCTCGGACCAGGGGACTGAAGCTTTCTTT
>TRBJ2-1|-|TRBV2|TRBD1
CASGTGGGYNEQFF
TGTGCCAGCGGAACAGGGGGCGGCTACAATGAGCAGTTCTTC